These 2 T cell receptor beta chains were all obtained from the same sample, sequenced in a study of T cells in Graves' hyperthyroidism and ophthalmopathy (dated by TCRdb to the late 2010s). Library generation was performed with multiplex PCR. Instrument used: Illumina HiSeq 2000. The TCR beta CDR3 regions were amplified from RNA transcripts. For the first round of RT-PCR on the TCR CDR3, the HTBI primer set was used together with the Qiagen OneStep RT-PCR kit. Starting from the raw public reads, TCRdb applied fastp trimming at Q25, assembled clones with MiXCR and retained in-frame beta chains. Identical CDR3 proteins give one entry, which carries the most common genes and DNA. Recorded for this sample are 560,000 or so distinct CDR3 sequences; approximately 20% of them occurred a single time. The ten largest clonotypes hold 45% to 50% of the sample. Input material: blood. All receptors come from a man aged 35 to 55 with Graves' ophthalmopathy.

This clonotype was seen more than once but under ten times. The gene calls are TRBV7-9 and TRBJ2-1; 7 nucleotides match TRBD1. The CDR3 runs to 15 residues. Germline V gene sequence: CDR1 SEHNR, CDR2 FQNEAQ (reference sequence). V gave up 3 bases and J gave up 7 bases; unmatched junction bases: 9. The CDR3 spells CASSFPEHRGNEQFF. The CDR3 DNA follows: TGTGCCAGCAGCTTCCCGGAACACAGGGGTAATGAGCAGTTCTTC.

The rearrangement joins TRBV12-3 or TRBV12-4 to TRBJ2-3; 8 bases line up with TRBD1. J gave up 2 bases and V 6 bases, and 7 bases lay outside the gene matches. This CDR3 is built from 15 residues. CDR3: CASSPRQGLTDTQYF. For the CDR3, the DNA is TGTGCCAGCAGCCCACGACAGGGGCTCACAGATACGCAGTATTTT.